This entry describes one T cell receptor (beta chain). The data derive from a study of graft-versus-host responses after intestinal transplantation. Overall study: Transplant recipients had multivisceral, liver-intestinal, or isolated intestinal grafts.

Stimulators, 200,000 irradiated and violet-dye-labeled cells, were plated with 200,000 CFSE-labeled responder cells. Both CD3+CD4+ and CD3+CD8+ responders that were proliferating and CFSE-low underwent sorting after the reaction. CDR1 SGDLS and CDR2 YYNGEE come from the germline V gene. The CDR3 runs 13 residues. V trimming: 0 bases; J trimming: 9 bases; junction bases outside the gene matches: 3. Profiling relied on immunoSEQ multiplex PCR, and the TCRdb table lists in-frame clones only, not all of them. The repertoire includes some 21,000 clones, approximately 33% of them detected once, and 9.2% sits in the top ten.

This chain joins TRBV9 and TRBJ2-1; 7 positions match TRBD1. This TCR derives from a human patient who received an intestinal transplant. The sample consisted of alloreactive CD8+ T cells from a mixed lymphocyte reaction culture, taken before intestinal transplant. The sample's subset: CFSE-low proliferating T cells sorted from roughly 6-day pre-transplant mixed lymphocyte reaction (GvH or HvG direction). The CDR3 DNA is TGTGCCAGCAGCGTAGGTACAGGGGCTGAGCAGTTCTTC. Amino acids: CASSVGTGAEQFF.